The clone carrying this T cell receptor beta chain was detected a few times. Antigen specificity is unknown. This CDR3 comprises 12 residues. V lost 5 bases and J lost 10, with 12 bases in between. The V gene's germline CDR1 is MNHEY and CDR2 SMNVEV (reference sequence). This entry comes from a study of early T cells in non-severe SARS-CoV-2 infection. Study at large: From unsorted whole blood, bulk RNA was sequenced, and the chains remained unpaired.

Attached unique molecular identifiers marked individual cDNA molecules. TCRdb ran MiXCR on the 5' RACE reads and lists one entry per CDR3 protein. The table shows some 82,000 distinct CDR3 sequences, with 6% to 7% occurring only once. Study outcomes and limitations: VDJdb-based annotation leaned toward anti-spike CD8 responses and missed private and CD4 specificities.

This clonotype originated in an adult who was a healthcare worker with PCR-confirmed SARS-CoV-2 infection or an uninfected control (not recorded which). Sequenced sample: whole blood. V gene TRBV27 combines with J gene TRBJ2-1; D call uncertain. The CDR3 DNA reads as TGTGCCAGCAGTCTCTTCGGTAGCGAGCAGTTCTTC. Its protein is CASSLFGSEQFF.